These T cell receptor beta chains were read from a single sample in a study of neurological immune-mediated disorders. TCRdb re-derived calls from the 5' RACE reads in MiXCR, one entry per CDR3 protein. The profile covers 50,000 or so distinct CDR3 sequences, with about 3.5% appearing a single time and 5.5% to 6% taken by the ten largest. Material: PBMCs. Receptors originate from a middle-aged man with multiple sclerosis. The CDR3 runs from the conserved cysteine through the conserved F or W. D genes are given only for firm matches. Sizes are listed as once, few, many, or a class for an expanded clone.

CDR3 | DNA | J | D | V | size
CASSSGTANTEAFF | TGCGCCAGCAGCTCCGGGACAGCGAACACTGAAGCTTTCTTT | TRBJ1-1 | TRBD1 | TRBV5-1 | many
CASRSRGNEKLFF | TGTGCCAGCAGGTCGAGGGGTAATGAAAAACTGTTTTTT | TRBJ1-4 | - | TRBV12-3/TRBV12-4 | many
CSAPRQGIYGYTF | TGCAGTGCCCCTAGACAGGGGATCTATGGCTACACCTTC | TRBJ1-2 | TRBD1 | TRBV20-1 | many
CASSLAGYSYEQYF | TGTGCCAGCAGCTTAGCGGGCTACTCCTACGAGCAGTACTTC | TRBJ2-7 | - | TRBV7-9 | many
CASSQSTGIQRGGRSDTQYF | TGTGCCAGCAGCCAATCGACAGGGATCCAGCGGGGGGGCAGATCAGATACGCAGTATTTT | TRBJ2-3 | TRBD2 | TRBV3-1 | many
CASSLGAGSSYNEQFF | TGCGCCAGCAGCTTGGGGGCGGGATCCTCCTACAATGAGCAGTTCTTC | TRBJ2-1 | - | TRBV5-1 | many
CASSLYRESHYEQYF | TGTGCCAGCAGCTTGTACAGGGAGAGTCACTACGAGCAGTACTTC | TRBJ2-7 | - | TRBV7-9 | many
CASISWRGHTDTQYF | TGTGCCAGCATCTCTTGGCGGGGCCACACAGATACGCAGTATTTT | TRBJ2-3 | - | TRBV12-3/TRBV12-4 | many
CASSQDTGAKDYSNQPQHF | TGCGCCAGCAGCCAAGATACGGGAGCGAAGGATTATAGCAATCAGCCCCAGCATTTT | TRBJ1-5 | - | TRBV4-1 | many
CAISENPLSGNTIYF | TGTGCCATCAGTGAGAATCCCCTCTCTGGAAACACCATATATTTT | TRBJ1-3 | - | TRBV10-3 | many
CASSFQAGDTQYF | TGCGCCAGCAGCTTCCAGGCGGGGGATACGCAGTATTTT | TRBJ2-3 | - | TRBV5-1 | many
CASSQGKGNQPQHF | TGTGCCAGCAGCCAGGGAAAGGGGAATCAGCCCCAGCATTTT | TRBJ1-5 | - | TRBV4-2 | few
CASSRKRMNTEAFF | TGTGCCAGCAGTAGGAAAAGAATGAACACTGAAGCTTTCTTT | TRBJ1-1 | - | TRBV6-2/TRBV6-3 | many
CASSPGSSPDTQYF | TGCGCCAGCAGCCCAGGGTCTTCCCCAGATACGCAGTATTTT | TRBJ2-3 | - | TRBV5-1 | many
CASSLVGTVTNTGELFF | TGTGCCAGCAGCTTAGTAGGGACAGTGACGAACACCGGGGAGCTGTTTTTT | TRBJ2-2 | TRBD1 | TRBV7-2 | many
CASSFNRGGNTEAFF | TGTGCCAGCAGTTTCAACAGGGGGGGGAACACTGAAGCTTTCTTT | TRBJ1-1 | TRBD1 | TRBV12-3/TRBV12-4 | many